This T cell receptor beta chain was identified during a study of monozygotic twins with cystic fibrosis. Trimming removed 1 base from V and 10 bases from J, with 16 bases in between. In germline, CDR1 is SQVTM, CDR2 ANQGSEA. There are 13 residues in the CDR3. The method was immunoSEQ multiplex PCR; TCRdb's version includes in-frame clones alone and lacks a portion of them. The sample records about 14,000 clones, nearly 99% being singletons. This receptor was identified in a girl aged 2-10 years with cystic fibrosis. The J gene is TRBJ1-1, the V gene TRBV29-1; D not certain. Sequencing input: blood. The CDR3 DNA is TGCAGCGTTGAAGCAGACGGAAACAGCGGAGCTTTCTTT. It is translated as CSVEADGNSGAFF.